This entry lists 14 T cell receptor beta chains sequenced from one sample in a study of vaccination and CD4 T cells after COVID-19. Regarding treatment: approximately 10-day PBMC culture with coronavirus spike peptide pools or control peptides (ViraFEST assay). Scientists ran DNA taken from cultured CD4+ T cells through the Oncomine TCR Beta short-read assay for sequencing. MiXCR was run by TCRdb on the PCR reads, yielding one entry per CDR3 protein. The sample yields about 15,000 distinct CDR3 sequences, 34% seen once. These receptors lack a known antigen. Source material: cultured CD4+ T cells from blood. The receptors stem from a human donor with COVID-19.

This clonotype was seen a handful of times. The chain carries TRBV19 and TRBJ1-1; a possible D gene is TRBD1 (5 bases). The V end was cut by 1 base, the J end by 7 bases, with 16 bases between. The germline gives CDR1 LNHDA, CDR2 SQIVND (reference sequence). This CDR3 is built from 15 residues. The CDR3 spells CASSIGLKGRYEAFF. DNA for the CDR3: TGTGCCAGTAGTATAGGCTTAAAGGGACGGTATGAAGCTTTCTTT.

The CDR3 coding sequence is TGTGCCAGCAGTTTATCAACCGGGACAGTGAACACTGAAGCTTTCTTT. Its protein is CASSLSTGTVNTEAFF. This chain joins TRBV28 and TRBJ1-1, with 7 bases lining up with TRBD1. This CDR3 is built from 16 residues. Germline values: CDR1 MDHEN, CDR2 SYDVKM. The trim removed 1 base at V and 0 bases at J, leaving 5 bases unmatched.

The rearrangement uses TRBV5-5 and TRBJ2-3, with 7 bases aligning to TRBD1. The CDR3 runs 16 residues. Germline CDR1 is SGHKS and CDR2 is YYEKEE (reference sequence). Losses at the gene ends were 7 bases for V and 2 bases for J; bases not matched to a gene: 13. The CDR3 spells CASQDGDRGVTDTQYF. The CDR3 DNA sequence: TGTGCCAGCCAAGATGGGGACAGAGGGGTCACAGATACGCAGTATTTT.

This clonotype was counted between two and nine times. V and J are TRBV7-9 and TRBJ2-3; 8 nucleotides agree with TRBD1. CDR3 size: 15 residues. Germline V gives CDR1 SEHNR, CDR2 FQNEAQ (reference sequence). Germline trimming cut 2 bases from V and 0 bases from J; bases unmatched to any gene: 1. CDR3 in amino acids: CASSLRQGSTDTQYF. CDR3 nucleotide sequence: TGTGCCAGCAGCTTAAGACAGGGGAGCACAGATACGCAGTATTTT.

This sequence joins TRBV20-1 and TRBJ2-1; D could derive from TRBD1 or TRBD2 (6 bases each). V lost 0 bases to trimming and J lost 9 bases, with 18 bases between them. In germline, CDR1 is DFQATT, CDR2 SNEGSKA (reference sequence). The CDR3 loop spans 15 amino acids. DNA for the CDR3: TGCAGTGCTAGAGATCGCCGGGGGCGCCAACCTGAGCAGTTCTTC. It yields the protein CSARDRRGRQPEQFF.

This clonotype has a handful of counts. The chain uses TRBV20-1 and TRBJ2-5; no definite D call. CDR3 size: 14 residues. Germline V gene sequence: CDR1 DFQATT, CDR2 SNEGSKA (reference sequence). V lost 1 base and J lost 1, with 10 bases in between. CDR3 sequence reads: CSARVTSGQETQYF. CDR3 sequence (DNA): TGCAGTGCTAGAGTCACGTCGGGCCAAGAGACCCAGTACTTC.

This clonotype turned up a few times. The junction shows a germline mismatch at one end, possibly a read error. The chain employs TRBV7-7 and TRBJ2-2; a possible D gene is TRBD1 (5 bases). The CDR3 covers 14 residues. Germline V gives CDR1 SSHAT, CDR2 FNYEAQ (reference sequence). The CDR3 coding sequence is TGTGCTAGCAGCTCGGACACCTCACCCGGGGAGCTGTTTTTT. It translates to CASSSDTSPGELFF.

This chain joins TRBV28 and TRBJ1-6; D unresolved. In germline, CDR1 is MDHEN, CDR2 SYDVKM. Trimming took off 8 bases at V and 0 bases at J, with 14 bases between the two ends. The length of the CDR3 is 16 residues. The CDR3 is CASCLPGSSYNSPLHF. CDR3 sequence (DNA): TGTGCCAGCTGCCTTCCGGGGAGCTCCTATAATTCACCCCTCCACTTT.

This sequence joins TRBV6-5 and TRBJ1-6; TRBD1 matches at 7 bases. CDR1 and CDR2 (germline): MNHEY, SVGAGI. CDR3 size: 15 residues. V gave up 4 bases and J gave up 8 bases; unmatched junction bases: 8. For the CDR3, the DNA is TGTGCCAGCAGTTTGGCAGGGGGATTCGATTCACCCCTCCACTTT. Its protein product is CASSLAGGFDSPLHF.

The chain links TRBV7-2 to TRBJ2-3, with 11 positions matching TRBD2. Germline V CDR1 and CDR2: SGHTA, FQGNSA. The CDR3 covers 19 residues. The V and J ends lost 1 base and 6 bases, in that order; junction bases with no gene match: 15. CDR3 loop: CASSLVAGGGLPAPDTQYF. The CDR3 DNA is TGTGCCAGCAGCTTAGTAGCGGGGGGGGGACTCCCCGCACCGGATACGCAGTATTTT.

The rearrangement uses TRBV2 and TRBJ1-2; tentative D call: TRBD1 (5 bases). This CDR3 is built from 15 residues. Germline assignment: CDR1 SNHLY and CDR2 FYNNEI. V was cut by 5 bases and J by 5 bases, with 18 bases left in between. The CDR3 nucleotides are TGTGCCAGCAGTCTCCCACTGGGGCAAGAATATGGCTACACCTTC. It translates to CASSLPLGQEYGYTF. Full variable domain (outside the CDR3, taken from reference TRBV2 and TRBJ1-2): EPEVTQTPSHQVTQMGQEVILRCVPISNHLYFYWYRQILGQKVEFLVSFYNNEISEKSEIFDDQFSVERPDGSNFTLKIRSTKLEDSAMYFCASSLPLGQEYGYTFGSGTRLTVV.

The chain carries TRBV12-3 or TRBV12-4 and TRBJ1-4; TRBD1 aligns across 7 bases. This CDR3 has 14 amino acids. CDR3 bases: TGTGCACCTTCTCGAGGGAGGGGGCACGAAAAACTGTTTTTT. Translation: CAPSRGRGHEKLFF.

This rearrangement joins TRBV6-4 to TRBJ1-1; unclear D gene. Germline CDR1 MRHNA, CDR2 SNTAGT. The V gene lost 4 bases and the J gene lost 2 bases, with 11 bases spanning the gap. The CDR3 covers 14 residues. As DNA, the CDR3 is TGTGCCAGCAGTGTCTCACCGGGAAACACTGAAGCTTTCTTT. Its translation is CASSVSPGNTEAFF.

The chain recombines TRBV28 with TRBJ1-5; D unresolved. The CDR3 length is 13 residues. Germline CDR1 MDHEN, CDR2 SYDVKM. V was trimmed by 2 bases and J by 4 bases, leaving 6 bases between them. The DNA for the CDR3 is TGTGCCAGCAGTTTAAACGGGAATCAGCCCCAGCATTTT. Residues: CASSLNGNQPQHF.